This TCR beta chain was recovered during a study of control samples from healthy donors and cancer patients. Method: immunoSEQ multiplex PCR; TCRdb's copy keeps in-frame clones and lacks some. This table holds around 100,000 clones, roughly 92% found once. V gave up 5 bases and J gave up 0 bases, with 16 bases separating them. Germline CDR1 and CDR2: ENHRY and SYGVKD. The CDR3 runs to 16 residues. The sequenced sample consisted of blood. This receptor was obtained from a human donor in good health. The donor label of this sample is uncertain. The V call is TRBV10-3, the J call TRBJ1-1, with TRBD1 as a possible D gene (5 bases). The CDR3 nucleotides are TGTGCCATCAGTACAGCCTCCGGGACGTTGAACACTGAAGCTTTCTTT. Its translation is CAISTASGTLNTEAFF.